The clone carrying this TCR beta chain was picked up a small number of times. Antigen unknown. This entry belongs to a study of T cells in Graves' hyperthyroidism and ophthalmopathy. Findings and limits, study-wide: Researchers found most expanded thyroid clonotypes above 0.001 in blood as well.

Germline V gene data show CDR1 as LNHDA and CDR2 as SQIVND (reference sequence). The CDR3 length is 15 residues. Trimming took 3 bases from V and 4 from J; bases not matched to a gene: 8. Amplified TCR beta CDR3 regions derived from RNA transcripts. First-round RT-PCR targeting the TCR CDR3 was performed with the HTBI primer set. MiXCR was run by TCRdb on the multiplex PCR reads, yielding one entry per CDR3 protein. The sample holds 300,000 to 400,000 distinct CDR3 sequences; about 14% are singletons and the top ten take roughly 21%. The TCR originated in a woman in her thirties with Graves' ophthalmopathy. This rearrangement joins TRBV19 to TRBJ2-7, with TRBD2 matching 8 bases. Specimen: blood. CDR3 protein: CASSIGTRGFYEQYF. The CDR3 DNA sequence: TGTGCCAGTAGTATCGGGACTAGAGGATTTTACGAGCAGTACTTC.